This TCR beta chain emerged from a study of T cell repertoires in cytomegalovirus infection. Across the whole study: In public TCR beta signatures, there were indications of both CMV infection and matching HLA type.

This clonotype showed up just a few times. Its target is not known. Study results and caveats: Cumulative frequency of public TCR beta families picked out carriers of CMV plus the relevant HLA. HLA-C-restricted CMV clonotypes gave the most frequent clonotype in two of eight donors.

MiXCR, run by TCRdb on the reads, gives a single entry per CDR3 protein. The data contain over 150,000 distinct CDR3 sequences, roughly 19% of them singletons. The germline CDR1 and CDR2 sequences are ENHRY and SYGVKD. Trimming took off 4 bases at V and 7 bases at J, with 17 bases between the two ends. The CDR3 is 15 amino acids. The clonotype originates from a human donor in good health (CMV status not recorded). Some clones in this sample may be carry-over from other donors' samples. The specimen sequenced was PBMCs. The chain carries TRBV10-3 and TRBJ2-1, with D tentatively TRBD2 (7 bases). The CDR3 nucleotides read TGTGCCATCAGTGCAGCTGGGGGGGCGAATAATGAGCAGTTCTTC. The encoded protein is CAISAAGGANNEQFF.